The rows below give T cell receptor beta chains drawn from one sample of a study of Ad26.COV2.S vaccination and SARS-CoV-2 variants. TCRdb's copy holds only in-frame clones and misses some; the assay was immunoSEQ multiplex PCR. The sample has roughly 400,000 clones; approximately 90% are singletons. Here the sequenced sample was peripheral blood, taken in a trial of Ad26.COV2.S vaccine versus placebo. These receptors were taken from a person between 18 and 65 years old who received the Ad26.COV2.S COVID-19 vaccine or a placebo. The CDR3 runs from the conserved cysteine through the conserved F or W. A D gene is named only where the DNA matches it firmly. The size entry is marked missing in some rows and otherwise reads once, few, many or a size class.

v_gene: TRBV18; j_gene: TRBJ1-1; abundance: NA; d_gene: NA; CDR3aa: CASSPDPGGNTEAFF; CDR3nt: TGTGCCAGCTCACCAGACCCCGGGGGGAACACTGAAGCTTTCTTT
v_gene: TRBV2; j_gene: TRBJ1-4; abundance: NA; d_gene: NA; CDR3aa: CASSGDRGDLSEKLFF; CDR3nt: TGTGCCAGCAGTGGGGATCGGGGGGATTTGAGCGAAAAACTGTTTTTT
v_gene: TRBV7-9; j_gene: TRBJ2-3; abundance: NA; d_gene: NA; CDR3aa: CASSFRRTSTDTQYF; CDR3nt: TGTGCCAGCAGCTTCCGGAGAACTAGCACAGATACGCAGTATTTT
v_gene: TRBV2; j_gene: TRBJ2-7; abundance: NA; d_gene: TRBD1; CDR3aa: CASNRQGVYEQYF; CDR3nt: TGTGCCAGCAATAGACAGGGGGTCTACGAGCAGTACTTC
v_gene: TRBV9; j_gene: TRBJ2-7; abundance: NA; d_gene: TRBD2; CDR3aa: CASSVGAGDPYEQYF; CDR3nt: TGTGCCAGCAGCGTAGGGGCGGGAGACCCCTACGAGCAGTACTTC
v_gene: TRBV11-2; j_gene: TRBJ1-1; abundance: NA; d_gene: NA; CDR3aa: CASSLEVTEAFF; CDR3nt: TGTGCCAGCAGCTTAGAGGTCACTGAAGCTTTCTTT
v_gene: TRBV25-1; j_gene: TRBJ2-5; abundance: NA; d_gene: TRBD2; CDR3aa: CASSEWTSGLQETQYF; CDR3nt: TGTGCCAGCAGTGAATGGACTAGCGGACTCCAAGAGACCCAGTACTTC
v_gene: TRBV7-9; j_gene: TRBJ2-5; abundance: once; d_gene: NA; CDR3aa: CASSAGGGYQETQYF; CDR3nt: TGTGCCAGCAGCGCCGGAGGCGGGTACCAAGAGACCCAGTACTTC
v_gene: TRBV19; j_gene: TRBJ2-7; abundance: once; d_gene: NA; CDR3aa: CASSIGPAYEQYF; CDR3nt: TGTGCCAGTAGTATAGGACCGGCCTACGAGCAGTACTTC
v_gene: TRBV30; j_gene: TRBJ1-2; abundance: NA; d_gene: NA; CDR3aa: CAWSDLRAVRLYGYTF; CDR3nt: TGTGCCTGGAGTGACCTCAGGGCGGTCAGACTCTATGGCTACACCTTC
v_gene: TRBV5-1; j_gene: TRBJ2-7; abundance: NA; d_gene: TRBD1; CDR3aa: CASSLAGGSSEQYF; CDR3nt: TGCGCCAGCAGCTTGGCAGGGGGCTCCTCCGAGCAGTACTTC
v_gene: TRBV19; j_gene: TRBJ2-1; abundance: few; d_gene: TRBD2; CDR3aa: CASSVFSGSSYNEQFF; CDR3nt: TGTGCCAGTAGTGTCTTTAGCGGGAGTTCCTACAATGAGCAGTTCTTC
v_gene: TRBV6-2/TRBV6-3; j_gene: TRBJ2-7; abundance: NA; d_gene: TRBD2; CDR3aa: CASSLRTSGRPSYEQYF; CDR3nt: TGTGCCAGCAGCCTGCGGACTAGCGGGAGGCCCTCCTACGAGCAGTACTTC
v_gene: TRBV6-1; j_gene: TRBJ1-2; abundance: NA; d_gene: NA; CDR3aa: CASSDGWRAGYTF; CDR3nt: TGTGCCAGCAGTGATGGTTGGAGGGCTGGCTACACCTTC
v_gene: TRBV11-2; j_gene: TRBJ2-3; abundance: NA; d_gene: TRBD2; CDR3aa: CASSLSGAGADTQYF; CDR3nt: TGTGCCAGCAGCCTCAGCGGGGCCGGGGCAGATACGCAGTATTTT
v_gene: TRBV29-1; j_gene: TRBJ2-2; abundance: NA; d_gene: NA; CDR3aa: CSVAQYNTGELFF; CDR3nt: TGCAGCGTTGCACAGTATAACACCGGGGAGCTGTTTTTT
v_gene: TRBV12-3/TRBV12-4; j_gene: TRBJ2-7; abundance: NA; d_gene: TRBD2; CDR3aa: CASRVAGTYEQYF; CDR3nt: TGTGCCAGCAGGGTAGCGGGAACCTACGAGCAGTACTTC
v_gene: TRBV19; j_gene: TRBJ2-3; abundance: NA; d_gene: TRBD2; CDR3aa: CASSIGLADTDTQYF; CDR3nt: TGTGCCAGTAGTATAGGTCTAGCGGACACAGATACGCAGTATTTT
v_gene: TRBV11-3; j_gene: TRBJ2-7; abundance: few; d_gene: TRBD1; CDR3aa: CASSLAPDRGQYF; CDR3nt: TGTGCCAGCAGCTTAGCCCCAGACAGGGGGCAGTACTTC
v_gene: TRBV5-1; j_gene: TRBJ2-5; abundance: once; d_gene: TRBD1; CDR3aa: CASSSGQPGGETQYF; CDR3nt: TGCGCCAGCAGCTCGGGACAGCCGGGCGGAGAGACCCAGTACTTC
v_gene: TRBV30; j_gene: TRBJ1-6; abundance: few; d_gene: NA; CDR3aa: CAWGYNSPLHF; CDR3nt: TGTGCCTGGGGGTATAATTCACCCCTCCACTTT
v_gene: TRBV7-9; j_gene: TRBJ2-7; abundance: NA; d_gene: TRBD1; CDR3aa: CASSLGQGANFYEQYF; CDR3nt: TGTGCCAGCAGCTTGGGACAGGGGGCCAACTTTTACGAGCAGTACTTC
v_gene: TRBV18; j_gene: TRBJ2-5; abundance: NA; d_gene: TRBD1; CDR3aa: CASSPISRGETQYF; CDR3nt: TGTGCCAGCTCACCTATCTCCAGGGGGGAGACCCAGTACTTC
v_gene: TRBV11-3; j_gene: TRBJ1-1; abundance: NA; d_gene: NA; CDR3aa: CASSYRVRQAFF; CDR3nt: TGTGCCAGCAGCTACAGGGTCCGCCAAGCTTTCTTT
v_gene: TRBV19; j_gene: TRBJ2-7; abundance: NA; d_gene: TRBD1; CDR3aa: CASSFSGTGTYEQYF; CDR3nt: TGTGCCAGTAGTTTTTCCGGGACAGGGACCTACGAGCAGTACTTC
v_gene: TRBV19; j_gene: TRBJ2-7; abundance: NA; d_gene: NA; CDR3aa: CASSRRHEYEQYF; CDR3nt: TGTGCCAGTAGCAGGCGTCACGAATACGAGCAGTACTTC